This T cell receptor beta chain was recovered during a study of a mutant IDH1 vaccine in newly diagnosed glioma. Overall study: Treated patients, averaging approximately 40 years, were around 62% male and roughly 38% female. Earlier therapy was either radiotherapy, temozolomide, or both, and most got both. Study findings and constraints: Apparently, pseudoprogression bore no relation to changes among the top peripheral T cell clonotypes.

Time point specified: baseline, week 1 (first vaccination visit). Treatment in this sample: pre-vaccination baseline after standard-of-care therapy. Donors harbored newly found WHO grade 3 or 4 IDH1-mutant, ATRX-lost astrocytomas. Germline lookup yields CDR1 SGHRS and CDR2 YFSETQ. V trimming: 0 bases; J trimming: 1 base; junction bases outside the gene matches: 5. This CDR3 region has 17 residues. The method was immunoSEQ multiplex PCR; TCRdb's version includes in-frame clones alone and lacks a portion of them. This table has over 75,000 clones, around 77% appearing once. About this clone: The antigen is undetermined.

Source: PBMCs, taken from a glioma patient treated with radiotherapy, temozolomide or both. This TCR was sampled from a man aged 35 to 55 with glioma. The V call is TRBV5-1, the J call TRBJ1-1, with 11 bases that match TRBD1. For the CDR3, the DNA is TGCGCCAGCAGCTTGGAGGGGACAGGGGGGACGAACACTGAAGCTTTCTTT. This encodes CASSLEGTGGTNTEAFF.